Below are 16 T cell receptor beta chains sequenced from a single sample in a study of graft-versus-host responses after intestinal transplantation. Sequencing used immunoSEQ multiplex PCR; TCRdb keeps in-frame clones, though not all of them. The sample includes 90,000 to 120,000 clones, over 80% seen only once; the top ten take around 0.73%. Their cognate antigens are unknown. Sequenced here: unstimulated CD4+ T cells sorted from spleen or lymph node cells, sampled before transplant. These receptors were obtained from a human donor who was the organ donor for an intestinal transplant.

The rearrangement uses TRBV7-9 and TRBJ2-1; 10 positions agree with TRBD2. CDR3 length: 15 residues. Germline CDR1 and CDR2: SEHNR and FQNEAQ (reference sequence). J was trimmed by 8 bases and V by 6 bases; bases with no gene match: 10. CDR3 coding DNA: TGTGCCAGCAGTGTAGCGGGGGGTTTGGTCCATGAGCAGTTCTTC. Its translation is CASSVAGGLVHEQFF.

The chain uses TRBV27 and TRBJ1-3; D might be TRBD1 (5 bases). The CDR3 contains 16 residues. Trimming took off 4 bases at V and 0 bases at J, with 13 bases between the two ends. Germline V lookup: CDR1 MNHEY, CDR2 SMNVEV (reference sequence). The chain's CDR3 is CASSSSGPTSGNTIYF. CDR3 in DNA: TGTGCCAGCAGTTCCTCAGGGCCAACCTCTGGAAACACCATATATTTT.

CDR3 amino acids: CASSEERPSEQYF. The CDR3 coding sequence is TGTGCCAGCAGTGAAGAGAGACCGAGCGAGCAGTACTTC. The genes are TRBV2 and TRBJ2-7; D is unclear. There are 13 residues in the CDR3. The V end was cut by 1 base, the J end by 6 bases, with 10 bases between. Germline V lookup: CDR1 SNHLY, CDR2 FYNNEI.

The chain employs TRBV30 and TRBJ1-5; no firm D call. CDR1 is GTSNPN, CDR2 SVGIG, per germline (reference sequence). The CDR3 sequence is 14 residues long. The V end lost 0 bases, the J end lost 0 bases, and 6 bases lay between the germline ends. DNA of the CDR3: TGTGCCTGGAGTGTACTGGATAGCAATCAGCCCCAGCATTTT. Encoded protein: CAWSVLDSNQPQHF.

The V and J genes are TRBV6-1 and TRBJ2-7, with D possibly TRBD2 on 5 matching bases. Germline CDR1 reads MNHNS; CDR2 reads SASEGT. V dropped 8 bases and J dropped 4 bases, with 15 bases sitting between them. This CDR3 is 13 amino acids long. In nucleotides, the CDR3 is TGTGCCAGCGCCACAGTCCCGGGGTACGAGCAGTACTTC. This translates into CASATVPGYEQYF.

Comments on this clone: Other DNA sequences within the sample encode an identical CDR3. V and J are TRBV19 and TRBJ2-6; a weak D match, TRBD1 (6 bases). The CDR3 spans 14 residues. Germline values: CDR1 LNHDA, CDR2 SQIVND (reference sequence). The V end lost 7 bases, the J end lost 0 bases, and 7 bases lay between the germline ends. The CDR3: CASKGGSGANVLTF. The CDR3, as DNA: TGTGCCAGTAAAGGGGGCTCTGGGGCCAACGTCCTGACTTTC.

This rearrangement joins TRBV28 to TRBJ1-2; tentative D call: TRBD1 (6 bases). This CDR3 is 13 amino acids long. V lost 7 bases, J lost 4 bases, and 13 bases lay in between. Germline V gives CDR1 MDHEN, CDR2 SYDVKM. CDR3 loop: CASKPTGSYGYTF. For the CDR3, the DNA is TGTGCCAGCAAACCGACAGGTTCCTATGGCTACACCTTC.

This sequence joins TRBV6-5 and TRBJ2-2, with D possibly called TRBD1 or TRBD2 (5 bases each). V was cut by 10 bases and J by 8 bases, with 20 bases left in between. The CDR3 spans 14 residues. Germline V gene sequence: CDR1 MNHEY, CDR2 SVGAGI. The CDR3 coding sequence is TGTGCCACCACAGGCTCCTTTAGCGCGGGGGAGCTGTTTTTT. This codes for CATTGSFSAGELFF.

As DNA, the CDR3 is TGTGCCAGCAGTTCCCCGGGACGGCGCTATGGCTACACCTTC. Its translation: CASSSPGRRYGYTF. The chain uses TRBV27 and TRBJ1-2, with D possibly TRBD1 on 5 matching bases. The CDR3 extends over 14 amino acids. V was trimmed by 4 bases and J by 4 bases, leaving 13 bases between them. Germline V gene sequence: CDR1 MNHEY, CDR2 SMNVEV (reference sequence).

The chain combines TRBV5-5 with TRBJ1-1; D unclear. Germline V gives CDR1 SGHKS, CDR2 YYEKEE (reference sequence). This CDR3 has 13 residues. Trimming stripped 4 bases from V and 5 bases from J, with 12 bases between. The CDR3 sequence: CASSQDSATEAFF. The CDR3 nucleotides are TGTGCCAGCAGCCAGGATAGCGCGACTGAAGCTTTCTTT.

The sample holds one count of this clone. V usage is TRBV13 and J usage is TRBJ1-2; no clear D gene. CDR1 and CDR2 from the germline V gene are PRHDT and FYEKMQ (reference sequence). Trimming took off 4 bases at V and 5 bases at J, with 17 bases between the two ends. The CDR3 is 15 residues long. CDR3 coding DNA: TGTGCCAGCAGCTCCGGACGGCCTGCGGGGTATGGCTACACCTTC. Its protein is CASSSGRPAGYGYTF. Full variable domain (missing parts from reference TRBV13 and TRBJ1-2): AAGVIQSPRHLIKEKRETATLKCYPIPRHDTVYWYQQGPGQDPQFLISFYEKMQSDKGSIPDRFSAQQFSDYHSELNMSSLELGDSALYFCASSSGRPAGYGYTFGSGTRLTVV.

This clone was observed a handful of times. The chain has TRBV7-2 and TRBJ1-5; D is possibly TRBD1 (5 bases). Germline assignment: CDR1 SGHTA and CDR2 FQGNSA. The CDR3 totals 14 residues. The germline V and J ends were trimmed by 1 base and 1 base, with 5 bases remaining between them. CDR3 nucleotide sequence: TGTGCCAGCAGCTTAGGGGACAGCAATCAGCCCCAGCATTTT. Translation: CASSLGDSNQPQHF. Full variable domain (missing parts from reference TRBV7-2 and TRBJ1-5): GAGVSQSPSNKVTEKGKDVELRCDPISGHTALYWYRQSLGQGLEFLIYFQGNSAPDKSGLPSDRFSAERTGGSVSTLTIQRTQQEDSAVYLCASSLGDSNQPQHFGDGTRLSIL.

This chain connects TRBV5-4 to TRBJ1-2; no firm D call. Trimming shortened V by 1 base and J by 1 base, and 8 bases separated the two germline ends. Per the germline V gene, CDR1 is SGHNT and CDR2 is YYREEE (reference sequence). CDR3 size: 14 residues. DNA of the CDR3: TGTGCCAGCAGCTTGTATGCCGTTAACTATGGCTACACCTTC. It yields the protein CASSLYAVNYGYTF. The full variable domain, completed using reference TRBV5-4 and TRBJ1-2, is ETGVTQSPTHLIKTRGQQVTLRCSSQSGHNTVSWYQQALGQGPQFIFQYYREEENGRGNFPPRFSGLQFPNYSSELNVNALELDDSALYLCASSLYAVNYGYTFGSGTRLTVV.

This chain uses TRBV6-4 with TRBJ2-1; the match to TRBD1 covers 7 bases. The CDR3 is 18 residues long. J lost 4 bases, V lost 4 bases, and 16 bases had no gene match. The germline V gene encodes CDR1 MRHNA and CDR2 SNTAGT. CDR3 bases: TGTGCCAGCAGTGTCCGACCCGACGTCAGGGGGATATACAATGAGCAGTTCTTC. Translation: CASSVRPDVRGIYNEQFF.

For this clone: This CDR3 is also generated by other DNA sequences in the sample. The rearrangement joins TRBV5-1 to TRBJ2-3, with 7 bases lining up with TRBD1. V shed 4 bases, J shed 2 bases, and the junction held 4 bases outside the gene matches. This CDR3 comprises 14 residues. CDR1 and CDR2 from the germline V gene are SGHRS and YFSETQ. The CDR3 DNA reads TGCGCCAGCAGCCTGGGACAGTCCACAGATACGCAGTATTTT. Residues: CASSLGQSTDTQYF.

The rearrangement links TRBV2 to TRBJ2-5; D tentatively fits TRBD1 or TRBD2 (5 bases each). There are 14 residues in the CDR3. Trimming shortened V by 6 bases and J by 1 base, and 12 bases separated the two germline ends. CDR1 is SNHLY and CDR2 is FYNNEI in the germline V gene. The CDR3 DNA sequence: TGTGCCAGCAGGGCCGGGACCACCCAAGAGACCCAGTACTTC. Translated: CASRAGTTQETQYF. Full variable domain (rest looked up from reference TRBV2 and TRBJ2-5): EPEVTQTPSHQVTQMGQEVILRCVPISNHLYFYWYRQILGQKVEFLVSFYNNEISEKSEIFDDQFSVERPDGSNFTLKIRSTKLEDSAMYFCASRAGTTQETQYFGPGTRLLVL.